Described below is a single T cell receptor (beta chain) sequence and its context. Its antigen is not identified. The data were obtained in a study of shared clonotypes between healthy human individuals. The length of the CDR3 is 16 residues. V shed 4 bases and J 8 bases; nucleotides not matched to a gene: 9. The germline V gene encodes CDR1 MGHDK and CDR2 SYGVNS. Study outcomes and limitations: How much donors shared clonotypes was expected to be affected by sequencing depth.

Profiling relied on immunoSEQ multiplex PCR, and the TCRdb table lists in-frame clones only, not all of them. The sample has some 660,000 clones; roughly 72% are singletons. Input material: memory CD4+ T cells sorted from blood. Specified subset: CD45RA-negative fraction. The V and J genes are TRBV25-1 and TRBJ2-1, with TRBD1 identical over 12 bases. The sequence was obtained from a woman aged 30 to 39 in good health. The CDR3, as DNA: TGTGCCAGCAGTGGTGAGCAGGGACAGGGGGCGGATGAGCAGTTCTTC. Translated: CASSGEQGQGADEQFF.